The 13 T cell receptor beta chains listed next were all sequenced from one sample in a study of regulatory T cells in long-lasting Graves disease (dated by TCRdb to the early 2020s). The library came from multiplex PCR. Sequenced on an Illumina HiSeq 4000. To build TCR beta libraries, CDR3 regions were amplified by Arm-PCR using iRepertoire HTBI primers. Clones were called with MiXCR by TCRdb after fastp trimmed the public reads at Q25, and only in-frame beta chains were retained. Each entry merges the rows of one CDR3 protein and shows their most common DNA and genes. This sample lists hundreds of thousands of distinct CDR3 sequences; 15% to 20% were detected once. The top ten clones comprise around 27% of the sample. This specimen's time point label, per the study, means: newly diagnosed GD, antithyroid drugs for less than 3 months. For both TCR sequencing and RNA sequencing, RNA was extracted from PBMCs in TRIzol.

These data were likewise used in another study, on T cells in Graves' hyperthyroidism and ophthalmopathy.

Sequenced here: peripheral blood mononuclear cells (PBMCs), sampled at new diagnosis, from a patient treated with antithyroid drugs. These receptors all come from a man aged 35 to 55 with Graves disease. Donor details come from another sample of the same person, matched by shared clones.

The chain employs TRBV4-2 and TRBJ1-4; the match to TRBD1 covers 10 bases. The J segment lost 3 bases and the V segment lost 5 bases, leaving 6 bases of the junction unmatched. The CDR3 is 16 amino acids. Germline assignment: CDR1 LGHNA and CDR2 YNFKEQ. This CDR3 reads CASSNGQGVSNEKLFF. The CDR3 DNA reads TGTGCCAGCAGCAACGGACAGGGGGTCTCTAATGAAAAACTGTTTTTT.

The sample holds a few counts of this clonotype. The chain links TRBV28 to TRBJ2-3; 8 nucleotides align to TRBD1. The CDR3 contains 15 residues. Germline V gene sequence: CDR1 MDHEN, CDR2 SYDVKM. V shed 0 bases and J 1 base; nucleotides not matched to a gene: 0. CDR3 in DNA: TGTGCCAGCAGTTTATGGGGACAGGGCACAGATACGCAGTATTTT. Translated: CASSLWGQGTDTQYF. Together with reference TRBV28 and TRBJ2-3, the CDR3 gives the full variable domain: DVKVTQSSRYLVKRTGEKVFLECVQDMDHENMFWYRQDPGLGLRLIYFSYDVKMKEKGDIPEGYSVSREKKERFSLILESASTNQTSMYLCASSLWGQGTDTQYFGPGTRLTVL.

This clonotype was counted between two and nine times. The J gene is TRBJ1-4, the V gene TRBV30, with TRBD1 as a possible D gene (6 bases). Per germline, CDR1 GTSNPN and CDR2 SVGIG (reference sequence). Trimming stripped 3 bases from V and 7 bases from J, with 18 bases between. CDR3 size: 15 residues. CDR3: CAWSQGRGGGEKLFF. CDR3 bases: TGTGCCTGGAGCCAAGGCAGGGGAGGAGGTGAAAAACTGTTTTTT.

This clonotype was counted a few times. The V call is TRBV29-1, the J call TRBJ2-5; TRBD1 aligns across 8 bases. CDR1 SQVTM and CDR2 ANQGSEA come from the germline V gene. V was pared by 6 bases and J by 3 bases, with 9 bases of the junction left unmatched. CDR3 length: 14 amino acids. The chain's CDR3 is CSVGQALKKETQYF. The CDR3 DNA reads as TGCAGCGTGGGACAGGCCCTGAAAAAAGAGACCCAGTACTTC. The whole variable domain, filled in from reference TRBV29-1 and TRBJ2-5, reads SAVISQKPSRDICQRGTSLTIQCQVDSQVTMMFWYRQQPGQSLTLIATANQGSEATYESGFVIDKFPISRPNLTFSTLTVSNMSPEDSSIYLCSVGQALKKETQYFGPGTRLLVL.

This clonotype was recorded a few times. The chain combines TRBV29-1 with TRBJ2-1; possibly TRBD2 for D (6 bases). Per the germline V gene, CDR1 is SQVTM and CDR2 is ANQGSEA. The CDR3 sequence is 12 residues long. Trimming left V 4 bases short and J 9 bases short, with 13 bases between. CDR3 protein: CSVVMEGGEQFF. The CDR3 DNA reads TGCAGCGTTGTAATGGAGGGAGGTGAGCAGTTCTTC.

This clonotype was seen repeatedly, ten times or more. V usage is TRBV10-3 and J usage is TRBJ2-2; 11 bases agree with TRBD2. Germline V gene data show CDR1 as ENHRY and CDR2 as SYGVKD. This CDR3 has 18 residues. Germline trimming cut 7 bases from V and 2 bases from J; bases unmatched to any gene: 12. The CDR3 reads CAINLGGTSGDNTGELFF. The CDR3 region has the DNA TGTGCCATCAATCTTGGGGGGACTAGCGGAGATAACACCGGGGAGCTGTTTTTT.

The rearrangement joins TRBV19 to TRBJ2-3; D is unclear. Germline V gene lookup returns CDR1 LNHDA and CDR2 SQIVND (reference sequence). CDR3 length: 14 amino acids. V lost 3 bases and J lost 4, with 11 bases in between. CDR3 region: CASSIYGNADTQYF. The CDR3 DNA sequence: TGTGCCAGTAGTATCTATGGGAATGCAGATACGCAGTATTTT.

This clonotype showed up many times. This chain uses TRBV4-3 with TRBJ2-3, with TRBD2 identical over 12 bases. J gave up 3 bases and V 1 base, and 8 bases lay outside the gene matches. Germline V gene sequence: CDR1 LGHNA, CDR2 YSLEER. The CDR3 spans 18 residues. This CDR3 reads CASSQAVLAGGPTDTQYF. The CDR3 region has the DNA TGCGCCAGCAGCCAAGCGGTCCTAGCGGGGGGGCCGACAGATACGCAGTATTTT.

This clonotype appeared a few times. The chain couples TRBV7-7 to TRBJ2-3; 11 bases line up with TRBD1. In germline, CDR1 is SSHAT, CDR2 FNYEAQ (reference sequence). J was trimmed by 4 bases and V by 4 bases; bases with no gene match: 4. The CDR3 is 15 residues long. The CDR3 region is CASSSGTGGPDTQYF. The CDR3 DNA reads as TGTGCCAGCAGCTCCGGGACAGGGGGTCCAGATACGCAGTATTTT.

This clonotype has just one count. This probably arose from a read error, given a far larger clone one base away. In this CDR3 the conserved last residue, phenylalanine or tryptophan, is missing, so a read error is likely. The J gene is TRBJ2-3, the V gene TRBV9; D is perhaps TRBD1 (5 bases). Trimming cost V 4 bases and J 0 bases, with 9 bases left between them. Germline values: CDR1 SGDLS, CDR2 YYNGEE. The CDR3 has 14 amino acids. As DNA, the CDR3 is TGTGCCAGCAGCCATCCAGGGAGCACAGATACGCAGTATTTA. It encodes CASSHPGSTDTQYL.

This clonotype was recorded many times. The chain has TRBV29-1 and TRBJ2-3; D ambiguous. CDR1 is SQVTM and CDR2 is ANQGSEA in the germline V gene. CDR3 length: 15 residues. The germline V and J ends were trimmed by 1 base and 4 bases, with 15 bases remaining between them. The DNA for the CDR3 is TGCAGCGTTGAAGTGGGTCAGGTGTCGTCAGATACGCAGTATTTT. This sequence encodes CSVEVGQVSSDTQYF.

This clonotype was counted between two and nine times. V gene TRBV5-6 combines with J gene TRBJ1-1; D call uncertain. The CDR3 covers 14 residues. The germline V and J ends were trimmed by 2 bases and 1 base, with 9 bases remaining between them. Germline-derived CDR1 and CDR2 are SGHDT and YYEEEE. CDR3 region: CASSLQQANTEAFF. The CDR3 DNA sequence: TGTGCCAGCAGCTTACAGCAAGCGAACACTGAAGCTTTCTTT.

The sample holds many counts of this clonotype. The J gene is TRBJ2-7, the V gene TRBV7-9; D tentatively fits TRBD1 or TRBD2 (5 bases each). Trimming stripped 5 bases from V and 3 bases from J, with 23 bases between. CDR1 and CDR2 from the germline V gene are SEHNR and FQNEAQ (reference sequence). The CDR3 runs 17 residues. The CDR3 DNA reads TGTGCCAGCAGCCTCGCCCCCCGGGACCGGGCCGTCTACGAGCAGTACTTC. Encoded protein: CASSLAPRDRAVYEQYF.